The 10 T cell receptor beta chains listed next were all sequenced from one sample in a study of blood T cell repertoires in COVID-19. The data were produced by immunoSEQ multiplex PCR, yet TCRdb's version contains in-frame clones alone and is incomplete. The table lists 200,000 to 250,000 clones, over 75% of them singletons. The specimen sequenced was peripheral blood. The receptors derive from a man aged 40-49 years with active or convalescent COVID-19.

The genes are TRBV11-2 and TRBJ1-3; 10 bases map to TRBD1. The CDR3 loop spans 17 amino acids. Germline trimming cut 5 bases from V and 3 bases from J; bases unmatched to any gene: 10. CDR1 and CDR2 (germline): SGHAT, FQNNGV. CDR3 nucleotide sequence: TGTGCCAGCAGCCTTGCGCCGGGACAGGGGATTGGAAACACCATATATTTT. It yields the protein CASSLAPGQGIGNTIYF.

The J gene is TRBJ2-1, the V gene TRBV18; 9 nucleotides match TRBD1. Germline V gene data show CDR1 as KGHSH and CDR2 as LQKENI. This CDR3 is built from 17 residues. Trimming removed 3 bases from V and 2 bases from J; junction bases left unmatched: 8. CDR3 region: CASSPQKQGATYNEQFF. In nucleotides, the CDR3 is TGTGCCAGCTCACCTCAGAAACAGGGGGCTACCTACAATGAGCAGTTCTTC.

The chain has TRBV7-3 and TRBJ2-5; D is perhaps TRBD1 (6 bases). Germline CDR1 and CDR2: SGHTA and FQGTGA. V shed 5 bases and J shed 2 bases, with 15 bases lying between them. The CDR3 runs 15 residues. The CDR3: CASSLLGTQQETQYF. The CDR3 DNA follows: TGTGCCAGCAGCCTTCTCGGGACACAACAAGAGACCCAGTACTTC.

The rearrangement joins TRBV28 to TRBJ1-4, with D possibly TRBD1 on 5 matching bases. Trimming took 4 bases from V and 2 from J, leaving 11 bases between them. The CDR3 sequence is 15 residues long. Germline CDR1 is MDHEN and CDR2 is SYDVKM. The CDR3 DNA follows: TGTGCCAGCAGTTCGGGTGGGGCTACTAATGAAAAACTGTTTTTT. Residues: CASSSGGATNEKLFF. The full variable domain, with the rest looked up from reference TRBV28 and TRBJ1-4, is DVKVTQSSRYLVKRTGEKVFLECVQDMDHENMFWYRQDPGLGLRLIYFSYDVKMKEKGDIPEGYSVSREKKERFSLILESASTNQTSMYLCASSSGGATNEKLFFGSGTQLSVL.

V gene TRBV27 combines with J gene TRBJ1-5; TRBD1 matches 7 bases. J gave up 6 bases and V 5 bases, and 7 bases lay outside the gene matches. The CDR3 is 14 amino acids. Germline lookup yields CDR1 MNHEY and CDR2 SMNVEV (reference sequence). The chain's CDR3 is CASSPSTGSQPQHF. As DNA, the CDR3 is TGTGCCAGCAGTCCATCGACAGGGAGTCAGCCCCAGCATTTT.

The V call is TRBV2, the J call TRBJ2-1; 10 positions match TRBD2. The junction had 11 bases not matched to a gene; V was cut back by 6 bases and J by 9 bases. Germline values: CDR1 SNHLY, CDR2 FYNNEI. The CDR3 extends over 15 amino acids. The CDR3 DNA is TGTGCCAGCAGCGTTAGAGCGGGGGGGCCGAGTGAGCAGTTCTTC. Residues: CASSVRAGGPSEQFF.

This clone came up a few times. Written as DNA, the CDR3 is TGCGCCAGCAGCTATACTCTACAGGGTACCGGGGAGCTGTTTTTT. Its protein is CASSYTLQGTGELFF. The chain combines TRBV5-1 with TRBJ2-2; TRBD1 might be the D (6 bases). Per the germline V gene, CDR1 is SGHRS and CDR2 is YFSETQ. V was pared by 3 bases and J by 5 bases, with 14 bases between. The CDR3 has 15 residues.

V is TRBV27 and J is TRBJ1-1; D is unresolved. Trimming removed 4 bases at V and 1 base at J, with 10 bases between. Per germline, CDR1 MNHEY and CDR2 SMNVEV (reference sequence). This CDR3 is 14 amino acids long. Here the CDR3 DNA reads TGTGCCAGCAGTTCGACTATACGGAACACTGAAGCTTTCTTT. It encodes CASSSTIRNTEAFF.

V is TRBV30 and J is TRBJ2-1; 8 nucleotides agree with TRBD2. The V segment lost 0 bases and the J segment 6 bases; nucleotides outside the gene matches: 7. Germline V gene data show CDR1 as GTSNPN and CDR2 as SVGIG (reference sequence). The CDR3 sequence is 15 residues long. The CDR3 nucleotides are TGTGCCTGGAGTGTTAGACTAGCGAAGGCCAATGAGCAGTTCTTC. Translating gives CAWSVRLAKANEQFF.

The rearrangement links TRBV11-2 to TRBJ1-3; the D is unclear. The germline V gene encodes CDR1 SGHAT and CDR2 FQNNGV. The CDR3 loop spans 14 amino acids. V was trimmed by 5 bases and J by 0 bases, leaving 8 bases between them. CDR3 amino acids: CASSAGFSGNTIYF. CDR3 DNA: TGTGCCAGCAGCGCAGGATTCTCTGGAAACACCATATATTTT. The full variable domain, its missing parts supplied by reference TRBV11-2 and TRBJ1-3, is EAGVAQSPRYKIIEKRQSVAFWCNPISGHATLYWYQQILGQGPKLLIQFQNNGVVDDSQLPKDRFSAERLKGVDSTLKIQPAKLEDSAVYLCASSAGFSGNTIYFGEGSWLTVV.